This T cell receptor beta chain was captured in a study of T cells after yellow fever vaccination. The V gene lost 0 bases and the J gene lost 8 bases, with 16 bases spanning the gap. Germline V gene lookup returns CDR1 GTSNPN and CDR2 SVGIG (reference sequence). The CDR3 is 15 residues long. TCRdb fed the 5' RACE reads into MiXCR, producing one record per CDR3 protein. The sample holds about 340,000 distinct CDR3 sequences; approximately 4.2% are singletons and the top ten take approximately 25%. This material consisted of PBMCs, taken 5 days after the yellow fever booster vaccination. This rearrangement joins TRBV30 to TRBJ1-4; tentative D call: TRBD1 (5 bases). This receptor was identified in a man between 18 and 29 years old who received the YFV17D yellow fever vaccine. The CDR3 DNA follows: TGTGCCTGGAGTGTACTCGCCAGGGTGGTAGAAAAACTGTTTTTT. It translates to CAWSVLARVVEKLFF.